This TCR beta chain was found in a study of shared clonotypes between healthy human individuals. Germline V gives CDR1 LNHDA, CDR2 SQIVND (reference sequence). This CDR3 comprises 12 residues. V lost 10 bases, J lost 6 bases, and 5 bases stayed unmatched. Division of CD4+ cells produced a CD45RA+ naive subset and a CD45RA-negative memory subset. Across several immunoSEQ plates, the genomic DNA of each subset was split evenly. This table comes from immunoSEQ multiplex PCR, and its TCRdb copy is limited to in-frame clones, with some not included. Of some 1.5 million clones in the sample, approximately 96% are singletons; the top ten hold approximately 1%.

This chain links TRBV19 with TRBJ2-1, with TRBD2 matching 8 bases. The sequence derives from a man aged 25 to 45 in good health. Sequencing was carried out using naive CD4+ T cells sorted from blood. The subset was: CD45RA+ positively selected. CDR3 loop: CATGLALNEQFF. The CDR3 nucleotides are TGTGCCACCGGACTAGCCCTCAATGAGCAGTTCTTC.